This TCR beta chain comes out of a study of blood T cells in healthy people across ages. CDR3 length: 14 residues. The V end lost 2 bases, the J end lost 7 bases, and 13 bases lay between the germline ends. Germline V CDR1 and CDR2: SEHNR, FQNEAQ (reference sequence). Combining a sample-barcoded 5' primer with a J-beta primer mix, a second PCR ran for roughly 7 to 12 cycles. One entry per CDR3 protein, called by TCRdb with MiXCR from the 5' RACE reads. This table has 1.5 million to 2 million distinct CDR3 sequences, about 30% appearing once. The sample consisted of blood. The rearrangement links TRBV7-9 to TRBJ2-3; D tentatively reads TRBD1 or TRBD2 (5 bases each). The TCR was taken from a woman in her twenties or thirties in good health. CDR3 region: CASSLNRRGNTQYF. The CDR3 coding sequence is TGTGCCAGCAGCTTAAACAGGAGAGGGAATACGCAGTATTTT.